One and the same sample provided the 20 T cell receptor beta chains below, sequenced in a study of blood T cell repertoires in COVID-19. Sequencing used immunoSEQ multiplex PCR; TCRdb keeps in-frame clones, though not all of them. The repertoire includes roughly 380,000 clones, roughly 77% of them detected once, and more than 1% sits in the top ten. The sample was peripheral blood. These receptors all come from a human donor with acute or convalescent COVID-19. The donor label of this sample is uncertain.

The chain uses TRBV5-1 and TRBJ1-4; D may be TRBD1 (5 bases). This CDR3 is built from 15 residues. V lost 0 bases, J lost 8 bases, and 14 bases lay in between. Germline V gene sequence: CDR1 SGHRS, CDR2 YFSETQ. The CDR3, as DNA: TGCGCCAGCAGCTTGGTTCCAGGGCCAAAAGAAAAACTGTTTTTT. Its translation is CASSLVPGPKEKLFF.

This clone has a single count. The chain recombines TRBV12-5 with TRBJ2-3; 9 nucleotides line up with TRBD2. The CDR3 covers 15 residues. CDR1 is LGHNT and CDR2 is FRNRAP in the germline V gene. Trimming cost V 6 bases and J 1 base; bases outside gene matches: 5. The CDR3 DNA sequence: TGTGCTAGTGGGGGGGTAGCGGGAGGCACAGATACGCAGTATTTT. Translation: CASGGVAGGTDTQYF.

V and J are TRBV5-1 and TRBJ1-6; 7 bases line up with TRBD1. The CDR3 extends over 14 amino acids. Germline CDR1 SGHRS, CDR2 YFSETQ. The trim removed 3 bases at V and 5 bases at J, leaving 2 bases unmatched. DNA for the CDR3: TGCGCCAGCAGCTCACAGGGGAATAATTCACCCCTCCACTTT. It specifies CASSSQGNNSPLHF.

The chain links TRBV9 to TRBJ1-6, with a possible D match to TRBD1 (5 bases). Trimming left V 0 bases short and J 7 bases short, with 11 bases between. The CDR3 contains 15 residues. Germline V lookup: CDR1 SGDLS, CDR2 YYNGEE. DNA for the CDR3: TGTGCCAGCAGCGTAGATGTGACAGCAAATTCACCCCTCCACTTT. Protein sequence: CASSVDVTANSPLHF.

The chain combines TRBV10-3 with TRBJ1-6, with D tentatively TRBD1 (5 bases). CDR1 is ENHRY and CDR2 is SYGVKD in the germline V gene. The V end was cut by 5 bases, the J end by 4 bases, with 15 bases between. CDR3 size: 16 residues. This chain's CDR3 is CAISQAGKFYNSPLHF. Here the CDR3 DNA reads TGTGCCATCAGTCAAGCAGGGAAATTTTATAATTCACCCCTCCACTTT.

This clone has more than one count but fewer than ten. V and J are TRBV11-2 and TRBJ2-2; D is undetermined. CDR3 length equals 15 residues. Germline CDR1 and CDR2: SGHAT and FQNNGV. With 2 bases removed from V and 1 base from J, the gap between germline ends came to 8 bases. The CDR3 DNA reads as TGTGCCAGCAGCTTACAGAATGTGAACACCGGGGAGCTGTTTTTT. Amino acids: CASSLQNVNTGELFF.

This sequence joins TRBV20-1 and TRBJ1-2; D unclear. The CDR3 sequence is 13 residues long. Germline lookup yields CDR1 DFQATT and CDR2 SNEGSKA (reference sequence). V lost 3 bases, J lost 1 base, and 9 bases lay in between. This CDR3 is CSASPQINYGYTF. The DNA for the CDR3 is TGCAGTGCTAGTCCCCAGATTAACTATGGCTACACCTTC.

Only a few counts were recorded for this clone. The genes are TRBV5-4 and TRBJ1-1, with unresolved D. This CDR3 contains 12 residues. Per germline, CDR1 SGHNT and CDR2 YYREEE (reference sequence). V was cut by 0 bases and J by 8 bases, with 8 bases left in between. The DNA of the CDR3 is TGTGCCAGCAGCTTGGGGGCTGGGGAAGCTTTCTTT. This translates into CASSLGAGEAFF.

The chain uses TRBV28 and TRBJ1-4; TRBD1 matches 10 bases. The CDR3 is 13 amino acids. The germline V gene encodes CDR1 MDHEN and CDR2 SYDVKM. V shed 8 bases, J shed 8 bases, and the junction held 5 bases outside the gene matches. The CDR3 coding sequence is TGTGCCAGCGTGCGGGACAGGGGCGAAAAACTGTTTTTT. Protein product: CASVRDRGEKLFF.

In DNA, the CDR3 is TGCAGCGTTCGACAAACTTATAATTCACCCCTCCACTTT. Protein sequence: CSVRQTYNSPLHF. The chain links TRBV29-1 to TRBJ1-6; D is ambiguous. Germline V gene data show CDR1 as SQVTM and CDR2 as ANQGSEA. The V gene lost 5 bases and the J gene lost 4 bases, with 9 bases spanning the gap. The CDR3 consists of 13 residues.

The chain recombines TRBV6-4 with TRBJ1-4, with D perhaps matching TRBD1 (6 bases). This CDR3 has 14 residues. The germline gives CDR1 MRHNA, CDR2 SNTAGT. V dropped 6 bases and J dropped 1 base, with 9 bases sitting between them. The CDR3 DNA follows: TGTGCCAGCAGCTCGGGACAAACTAATGAAAAACTGTTTTTT. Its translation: CASSSGQTNEKLFF.

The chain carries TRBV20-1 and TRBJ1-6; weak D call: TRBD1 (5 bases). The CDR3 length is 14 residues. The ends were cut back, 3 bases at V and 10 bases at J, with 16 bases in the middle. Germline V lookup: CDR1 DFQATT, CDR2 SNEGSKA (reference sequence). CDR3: CSASIQGPGSPLHF. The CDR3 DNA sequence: TGCAGTGCTAGTATCCAGGGCCCAGGATCACCCCTCCACTTT.

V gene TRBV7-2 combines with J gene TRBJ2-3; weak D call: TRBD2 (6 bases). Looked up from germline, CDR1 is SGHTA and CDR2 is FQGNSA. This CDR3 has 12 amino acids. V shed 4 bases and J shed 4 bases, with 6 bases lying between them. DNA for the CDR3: TGTGCCAGCAGCTCGGGGGCAGATACGCAGTATTTT. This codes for CASSSGADTQYF.

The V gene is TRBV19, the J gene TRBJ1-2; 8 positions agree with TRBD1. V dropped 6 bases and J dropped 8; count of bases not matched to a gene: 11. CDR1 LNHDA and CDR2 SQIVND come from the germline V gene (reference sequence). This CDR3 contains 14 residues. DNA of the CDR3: TGTGCCAGTAGACCGGGAGGACAGGGAAACGGCTACACCTTC. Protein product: CASRPGGQGNGYTF.

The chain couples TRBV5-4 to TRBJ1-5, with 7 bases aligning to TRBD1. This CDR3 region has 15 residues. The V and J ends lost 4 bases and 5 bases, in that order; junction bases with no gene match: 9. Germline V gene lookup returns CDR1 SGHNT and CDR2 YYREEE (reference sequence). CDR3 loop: CASSPSTGIDQPQHF. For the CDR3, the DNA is TGTGCCAGCAGCCCCTCGACAGGGATAGATCAGCCCCAGCATTTT.

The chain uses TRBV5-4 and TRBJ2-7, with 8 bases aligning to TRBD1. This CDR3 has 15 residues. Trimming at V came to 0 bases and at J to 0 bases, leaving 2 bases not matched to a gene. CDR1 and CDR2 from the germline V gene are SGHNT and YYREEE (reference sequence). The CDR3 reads CASSLGTGPSYEQYF. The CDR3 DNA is TGTGCCAGCAGCTTGGGGACAGGGCCCTCCTACGAGCAGTACTTC.

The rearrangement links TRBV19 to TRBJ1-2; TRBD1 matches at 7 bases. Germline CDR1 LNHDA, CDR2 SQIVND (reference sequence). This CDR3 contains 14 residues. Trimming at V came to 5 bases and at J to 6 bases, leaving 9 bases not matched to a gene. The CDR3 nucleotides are TGTGCCAGTAGTTCGACCCGGGACAGCCATGGCTACACCTTC. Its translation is CASSSTRDSHGYTF.

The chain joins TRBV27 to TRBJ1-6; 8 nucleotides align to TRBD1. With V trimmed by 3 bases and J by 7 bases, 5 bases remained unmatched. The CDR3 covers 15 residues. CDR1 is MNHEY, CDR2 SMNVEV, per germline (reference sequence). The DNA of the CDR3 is TGTGCCAGCAGTTTCGCCGACAGGGGCAATTCACCCCTCCACTTT. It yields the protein CASSFADRGNSPLHF.

CDR3 DNA: TGTGCCAGCAGCCAAGCCAGGGTGTTTGGCTACACCTTC. Encoded protein: CASSQARVFGYTF. This sequence joins TRBV14 and TRBJ1-2, with a tentative D call TRBD1 (5 bases). CDR3 length: 13 amino acids. V shed 1 base and J shed 7 bases, with 10 bases lying between them. CDR1 is SGHDN, CDR2 FVKESK, per germline. The complete variable domain, with remaining parts taken from reference TRBV14 and TRBJ1-2, reads EAGVTQFPSHSVIEKGQTVTLRCDPISGHDNLYWYRRVMGKEIKFLLHFVKESKQDESGMPNNRFLAERTGGTYSTLKVQPAELEDSGVYFCASSQARVFGYTFGSGTRLTVV.

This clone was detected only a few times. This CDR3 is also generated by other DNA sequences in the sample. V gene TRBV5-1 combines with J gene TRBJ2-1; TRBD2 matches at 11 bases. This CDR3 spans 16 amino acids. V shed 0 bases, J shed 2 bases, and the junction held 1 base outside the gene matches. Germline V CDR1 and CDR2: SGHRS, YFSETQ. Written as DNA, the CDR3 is TGCGCCAGCAGCTTGGTAGCGGGGGGGCCCTACAATGAGCAGTTCTTC. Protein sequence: CASSLVAGGPYNEQFF.